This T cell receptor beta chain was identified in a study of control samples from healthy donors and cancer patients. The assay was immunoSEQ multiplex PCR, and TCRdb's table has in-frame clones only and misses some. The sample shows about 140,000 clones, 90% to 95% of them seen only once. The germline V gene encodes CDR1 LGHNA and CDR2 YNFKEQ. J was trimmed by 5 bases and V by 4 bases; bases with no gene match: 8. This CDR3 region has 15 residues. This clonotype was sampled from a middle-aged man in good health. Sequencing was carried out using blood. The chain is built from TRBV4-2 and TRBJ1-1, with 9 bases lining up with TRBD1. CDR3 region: CASSLKQGARTEAFF. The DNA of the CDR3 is TGTGCCAGCAGCCTCAAACAGGGGGCGCGTACTGAAGCTTTCTTT.